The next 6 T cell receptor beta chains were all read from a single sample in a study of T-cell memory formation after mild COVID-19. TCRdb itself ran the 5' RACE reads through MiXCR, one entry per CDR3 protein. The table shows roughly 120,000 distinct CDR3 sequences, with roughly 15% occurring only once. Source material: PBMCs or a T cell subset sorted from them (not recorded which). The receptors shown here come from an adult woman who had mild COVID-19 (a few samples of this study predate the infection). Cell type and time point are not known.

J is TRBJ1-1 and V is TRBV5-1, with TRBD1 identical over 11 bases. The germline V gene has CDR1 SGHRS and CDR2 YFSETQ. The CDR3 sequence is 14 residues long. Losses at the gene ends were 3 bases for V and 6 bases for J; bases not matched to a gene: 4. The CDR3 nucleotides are TGCGCCAGCAGCTGGGGACAGGGGGTTTCTGAAGCTTTCTTT. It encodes CASSWGQGVSEAFF.

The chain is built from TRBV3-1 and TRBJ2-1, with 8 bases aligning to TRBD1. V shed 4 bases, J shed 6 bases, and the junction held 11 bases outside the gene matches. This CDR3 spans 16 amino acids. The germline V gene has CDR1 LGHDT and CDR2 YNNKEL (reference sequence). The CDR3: CASSLHGQGLGNEQFF. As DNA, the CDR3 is TGTGCCAGCAGCCTACATGGACAGGGCCTAGGCAATGAGCAGTTCTTC.

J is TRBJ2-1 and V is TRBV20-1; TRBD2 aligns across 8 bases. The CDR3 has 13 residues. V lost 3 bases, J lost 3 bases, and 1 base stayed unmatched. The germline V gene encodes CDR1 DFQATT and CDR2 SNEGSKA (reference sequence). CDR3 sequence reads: CSASLAGYNEQFF. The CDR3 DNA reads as TGCAGTGCTAGTCTAGCGGGCTACAATGAGCAGTTCTTC.

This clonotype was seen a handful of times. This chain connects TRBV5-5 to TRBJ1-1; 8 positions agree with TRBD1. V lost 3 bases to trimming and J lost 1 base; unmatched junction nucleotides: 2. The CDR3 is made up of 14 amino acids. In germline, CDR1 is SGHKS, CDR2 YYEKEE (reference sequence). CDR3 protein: CASSWGTGNTEAFF. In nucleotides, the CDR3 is TGTGCCAGCAGCTGGGGGACAGGGAACACTGAAGCTTTCTTT.

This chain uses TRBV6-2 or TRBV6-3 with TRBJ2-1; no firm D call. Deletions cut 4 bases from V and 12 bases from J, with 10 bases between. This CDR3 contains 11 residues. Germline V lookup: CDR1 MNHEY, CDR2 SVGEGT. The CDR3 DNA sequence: TGTGCCAGCAGTTCCCTTTTCTGGCAGTTCTTC. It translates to CASSSLFWQFF.

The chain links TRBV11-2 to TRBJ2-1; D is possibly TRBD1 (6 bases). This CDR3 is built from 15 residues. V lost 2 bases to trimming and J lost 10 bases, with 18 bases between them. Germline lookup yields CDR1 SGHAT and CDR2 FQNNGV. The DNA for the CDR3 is TGTGCCAGCAGCTTATTGGACAGTGGCCTCTACGAGCAGTTCTTC. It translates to CASSLLDSGLYEQFF.